This TCR beta chain was captured by sequencing in a study of cytomegalovirus exposure and HLA in healthy donors. Study as a whole: An earlier analysis found around 100 million unique TCR beta sequences from about 190 million T cells.

This clone was detected many times. It was with 60 Vbeta and 13 Jbeta primers that the PCR ran. Clones were read by immunoSEQ multiplex PCR, and TCRdb kept only the in-frame ones, dropping some. The sample lists about 120,000 clones; roughly 69% were seen once. The CDR3 length is 16 residues. Germline V gives CDR1 MGHDK, CDR2 SYGVNS. V gave up 0 bases and J gave up 4 bases, with 12 bases separating them. Sequencing was done on a sample of PBMCs. The chain has TRBV25-1 and TRBJ1-4, with a weak D call TRBD1 (6 bases). The receptor was isolated from a human donor in good health. The CDR3 region is CASSEYPVGGNEKLFF. CDR3 sequence (DNA): TGTGCCAGCAGTGAATATCCAGTAGGGGGTAATGAAAAACTGTTTTTT. Looking up the rest from reference TRBV25-1 and TRBJ1-4 gives the full variable domain: EADIYQTPRYLVIGTGKKITLECSQTMGHDKMYWYQQDPGMELHLIHYSYGVNSTEKGDLSSESTVSRIRTEHFPLTLESARPSHTSQYLCASSEYPVGGNEKLFFGSGTQLSVL.